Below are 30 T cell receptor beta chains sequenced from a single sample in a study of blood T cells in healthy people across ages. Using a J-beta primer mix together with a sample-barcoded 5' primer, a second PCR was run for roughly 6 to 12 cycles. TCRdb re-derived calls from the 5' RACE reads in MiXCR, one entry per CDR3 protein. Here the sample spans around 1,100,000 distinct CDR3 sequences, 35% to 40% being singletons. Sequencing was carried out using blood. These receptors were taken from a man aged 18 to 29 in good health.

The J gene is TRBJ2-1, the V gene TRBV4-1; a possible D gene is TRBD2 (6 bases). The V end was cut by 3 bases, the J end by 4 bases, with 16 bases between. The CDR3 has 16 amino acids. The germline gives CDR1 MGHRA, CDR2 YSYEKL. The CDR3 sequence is CASSQPGLRTYNEQFF. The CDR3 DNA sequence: TGCGCCAGCAGCCAGCCGGGACTGCGGACATACAATGAGCAGTTCTTC.

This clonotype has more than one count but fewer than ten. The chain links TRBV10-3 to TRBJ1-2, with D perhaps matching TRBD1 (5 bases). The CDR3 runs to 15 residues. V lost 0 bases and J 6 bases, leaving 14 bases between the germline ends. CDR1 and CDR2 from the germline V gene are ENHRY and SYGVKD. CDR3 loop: CAISESGGTLDGYTF. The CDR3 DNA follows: TGTGCCATCAGTGAGTCAGGAGGGACGTTGGATGGCTACACCTTC.

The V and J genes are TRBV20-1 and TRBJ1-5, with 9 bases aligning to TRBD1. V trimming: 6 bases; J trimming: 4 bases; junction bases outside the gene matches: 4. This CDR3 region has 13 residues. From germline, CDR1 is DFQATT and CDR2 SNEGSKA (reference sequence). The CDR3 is CSAATGGNQPQHF. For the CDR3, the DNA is TGCAGTGCCGCGACAGGGGGAAATCAGCCCCAGCATTTT.

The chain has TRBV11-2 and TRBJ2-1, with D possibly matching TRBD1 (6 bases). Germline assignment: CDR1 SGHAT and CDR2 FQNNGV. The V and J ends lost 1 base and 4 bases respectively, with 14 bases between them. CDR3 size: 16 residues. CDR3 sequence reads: CASSLAAQGKYNEQFF. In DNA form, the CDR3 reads TGTGCCAGCAGCTTAGCGGCGCAGGGGAAATACAATGAGCAGTTCTTC. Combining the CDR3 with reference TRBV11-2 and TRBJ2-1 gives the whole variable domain EAGVAQSPRYKIIEKRQSVAFWCNPISGHATLYWYQQILGQGPKLLIQFQNNGVVDDSQLPKDRFSAERLKGVDSTLKIQPAKLEDSAVYLCASSLAAQGKYNEQFFGPGTRLTVL.

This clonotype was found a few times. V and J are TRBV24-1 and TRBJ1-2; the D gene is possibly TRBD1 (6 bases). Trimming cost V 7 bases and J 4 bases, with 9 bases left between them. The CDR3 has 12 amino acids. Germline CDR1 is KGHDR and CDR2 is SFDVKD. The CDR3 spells CATSGTSYGYTF. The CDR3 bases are TGTGCCACCAGCGGGACATCCTATGGCTACACCTTC.

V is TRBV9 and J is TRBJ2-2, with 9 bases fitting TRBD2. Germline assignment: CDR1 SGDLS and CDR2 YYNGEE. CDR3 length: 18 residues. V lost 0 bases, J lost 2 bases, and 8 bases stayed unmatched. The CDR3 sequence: CASSVGISGGLNTGELFF. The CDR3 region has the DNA TGTGCCAGCAGCGTAGGAATTAGCGGGGGCCTAAACACCGGGGAGCTGTTTTTT.

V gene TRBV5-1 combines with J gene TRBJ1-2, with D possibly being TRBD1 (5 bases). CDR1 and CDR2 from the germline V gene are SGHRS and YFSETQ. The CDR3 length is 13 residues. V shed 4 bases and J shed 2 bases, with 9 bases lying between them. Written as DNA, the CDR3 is TGCGCCAGCAGCACAGGTAGCAACTATGGCTACACCTTC. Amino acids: CASSTGSNYGYTF. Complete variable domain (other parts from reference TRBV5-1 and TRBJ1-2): KAGVTQTPRYLIKTRGQQVTLSCSPISGHRSVSWYQQTPGQGLQFLFEYFSETQRNKGNFPGRFSGRQFSNSRSEMNVSTLELGDSALYLCASSTGSNYGYTFGSGTRLTVV.

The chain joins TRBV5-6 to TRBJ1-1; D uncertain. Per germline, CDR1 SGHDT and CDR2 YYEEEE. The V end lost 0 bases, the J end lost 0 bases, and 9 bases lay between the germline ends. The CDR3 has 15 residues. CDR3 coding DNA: TGTGCCAGCAGCTTGGTACGGGTCATGAACACTGAAGCTTTCTTT. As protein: CASSLVRVMNTEAFF.

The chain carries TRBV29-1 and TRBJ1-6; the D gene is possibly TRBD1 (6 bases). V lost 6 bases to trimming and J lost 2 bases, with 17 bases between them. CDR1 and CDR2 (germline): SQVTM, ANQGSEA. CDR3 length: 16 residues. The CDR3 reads CSVTQGRGTYNSPLHF. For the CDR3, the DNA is TGCAGCGTCACACAGGGAAGGGGGACCTATAATTCACCCCTCCACTTT.

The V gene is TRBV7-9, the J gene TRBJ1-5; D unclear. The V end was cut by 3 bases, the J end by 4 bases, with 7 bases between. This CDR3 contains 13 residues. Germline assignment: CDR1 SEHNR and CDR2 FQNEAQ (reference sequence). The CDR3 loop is CASSFPGNQPQHF. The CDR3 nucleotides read TGTGCCAGCAGCTTCCCGGGGAATCAGCCCCAGCATTTT.

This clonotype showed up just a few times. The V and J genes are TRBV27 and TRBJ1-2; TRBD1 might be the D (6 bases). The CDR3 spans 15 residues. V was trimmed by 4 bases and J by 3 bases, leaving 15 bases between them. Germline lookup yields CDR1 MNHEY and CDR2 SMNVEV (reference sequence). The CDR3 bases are TGTGCCAGCAGTTCACCCGAACAGGGTGACTATGGCTACACCTTC. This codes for CASSSPEQGDYGYTF.

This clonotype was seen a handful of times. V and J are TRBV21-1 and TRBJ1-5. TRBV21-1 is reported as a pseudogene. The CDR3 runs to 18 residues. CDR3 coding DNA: TGTGCCAGCAGCAAAGCTGAGCTGTGTGGGCAACCCAATCAGCCCCAGCATTTT. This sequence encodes CASSKAELCGQPNQPQHF.

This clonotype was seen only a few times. The CDR3 coding sequence is TGTGCCAGCAGCAAAGTAGAGGTGCGCAGCGGGGCAACTAGAACCGACAATGAGCAGTTCTTC. It specifies CASSKVEVRSGATRTDNEQFF. This sequence joins TRBV21-1 and TRBJ2-1; the DNA was not compared with TRBD2, the D call given in the table. TRBV21-1 is described as a pseudogene. The CDR3 has 21 residues.

This chain's CDR3 is CSATELTNEKLFF. The CDR3 DNA reads as TGCAGCGCGACTGAATTAACTAATGAAAAACTGTTTTTT. This chain uses TRBV29-1 with TRBJ1-4; D not certain. CDR1 and CDR2 from the germline V gene are SQVTM and ANQGSEA. The germline V and J ends were trimmed by 7 bases and 1 base, with 10 bases remaining between them. The CDR3 contains 13 residues.

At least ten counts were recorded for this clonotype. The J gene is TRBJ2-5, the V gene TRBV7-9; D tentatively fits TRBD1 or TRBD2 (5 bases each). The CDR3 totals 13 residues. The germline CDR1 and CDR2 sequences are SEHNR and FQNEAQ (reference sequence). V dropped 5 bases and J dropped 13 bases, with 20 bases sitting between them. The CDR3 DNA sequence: TGTGCCAGCAGCATCCCTCGTCGGGACGCGTTGTACTTC. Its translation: CASSIPRRDALYF.

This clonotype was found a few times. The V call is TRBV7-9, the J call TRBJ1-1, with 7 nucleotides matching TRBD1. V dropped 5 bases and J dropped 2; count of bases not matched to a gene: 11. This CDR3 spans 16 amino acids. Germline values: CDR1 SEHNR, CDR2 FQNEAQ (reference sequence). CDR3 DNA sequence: TGTGCCAGCAGCCGTGAGATCGGGACAGCAAACACTGAAGCTTTCTTT. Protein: CASSREIGTANTEAFF.

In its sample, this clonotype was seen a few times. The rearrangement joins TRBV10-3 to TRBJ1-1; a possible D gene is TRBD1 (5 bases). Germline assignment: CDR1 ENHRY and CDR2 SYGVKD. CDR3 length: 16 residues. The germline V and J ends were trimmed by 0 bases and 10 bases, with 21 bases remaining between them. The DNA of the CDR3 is TGTGCCATCAGTGAGTCGGCCCAGGGACCCGAAGTTGGAGCTTTCTTT. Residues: CAISESAQGPEVGAFF.

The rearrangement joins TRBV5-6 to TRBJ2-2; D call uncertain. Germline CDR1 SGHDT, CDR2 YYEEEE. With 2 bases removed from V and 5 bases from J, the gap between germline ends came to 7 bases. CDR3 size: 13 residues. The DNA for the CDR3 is TGTGCCAGCAGCTTCCACATAACCGGGGAGCTGTTTTTT. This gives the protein CASSFHITGELFF.

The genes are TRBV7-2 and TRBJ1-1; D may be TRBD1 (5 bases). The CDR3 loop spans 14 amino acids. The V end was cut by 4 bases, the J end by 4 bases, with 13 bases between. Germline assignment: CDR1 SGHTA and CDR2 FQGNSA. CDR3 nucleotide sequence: TGTGCCAGCAGCTGGGGCACCCTGGGCACTGAAGCTTTCTTT. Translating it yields CASSWGTLGTEAFF.

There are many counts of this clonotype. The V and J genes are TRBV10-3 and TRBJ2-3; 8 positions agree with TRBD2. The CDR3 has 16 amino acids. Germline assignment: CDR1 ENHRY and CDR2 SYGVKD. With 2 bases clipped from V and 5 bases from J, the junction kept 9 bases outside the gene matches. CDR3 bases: TGTGCCATCAGTGAGACGGCGGGGGGAGAAAGAGATACGCAGTATTTT. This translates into CAISETAGGERDTQYF.

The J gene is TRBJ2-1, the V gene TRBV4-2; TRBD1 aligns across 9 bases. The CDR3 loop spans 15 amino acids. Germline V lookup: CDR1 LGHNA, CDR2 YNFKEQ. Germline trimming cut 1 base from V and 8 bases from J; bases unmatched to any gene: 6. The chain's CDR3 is CASSQGYTGGDEQFF. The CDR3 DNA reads TGTGCCAGCAGCCAAGGGTACACAGGGGGCGATGAGCAGTTCTTC.

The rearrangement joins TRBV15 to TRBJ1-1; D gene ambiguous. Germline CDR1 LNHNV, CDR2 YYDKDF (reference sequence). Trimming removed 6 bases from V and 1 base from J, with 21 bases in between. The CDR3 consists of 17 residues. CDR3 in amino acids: CATRSTSQTQRNTEAFF. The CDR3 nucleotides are TGTGCCACCAGAAGCACCAGTCAAACCCAGCGGAACACTGAAGCTTTCTTT.

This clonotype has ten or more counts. This CDR3 reads CASSLAPADTQYF. In nucleotides, the CDR3 is TGTGCCAGCAGCTTAGCCCCAGCAGATACGCAGTATTTT. The V gene is TRBV7-2, the J gene TRBJ2-3; D is unclear. Germline lookup yields CDR1 SGHTA and CDR2 FQGNSA. Trimming shortened V by 0 bases and J by 4 bases, and 5 bases separated the two germline ends. This CDR3 comprises 13 residues. Drawing the rest from reference TRBV7-2 and TRBJ2-3, the complete variable domain is GAGVSQSPSNKVTEKGKDVELRCDPISGHTALYWYRQSLGQGLEFLIYFQGNSAPDKSGLPSDRFSAERTGGSVSTLTIQRTQQEDSAVYLCASSLAPADTQYFGPGTRLTVL.

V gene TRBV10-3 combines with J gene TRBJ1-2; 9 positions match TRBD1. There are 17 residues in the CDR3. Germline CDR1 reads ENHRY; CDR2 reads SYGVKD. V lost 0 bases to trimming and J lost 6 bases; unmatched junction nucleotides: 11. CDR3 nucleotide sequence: TGTGCCATCAGTGAGTCCAGGGTGGACAGGGGATTCGATGGCTACACCTTC. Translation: CAISESRVDRGFDGYTF.

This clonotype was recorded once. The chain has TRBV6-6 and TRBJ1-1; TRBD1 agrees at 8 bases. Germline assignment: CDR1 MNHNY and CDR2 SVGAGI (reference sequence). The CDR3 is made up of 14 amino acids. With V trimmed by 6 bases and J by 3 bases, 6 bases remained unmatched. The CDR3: CASSRRGRDTEAFF. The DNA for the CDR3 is TGTGCCAGCAGCCGCAGGGGGCGGGACACTGAAGCTTTCTTT.

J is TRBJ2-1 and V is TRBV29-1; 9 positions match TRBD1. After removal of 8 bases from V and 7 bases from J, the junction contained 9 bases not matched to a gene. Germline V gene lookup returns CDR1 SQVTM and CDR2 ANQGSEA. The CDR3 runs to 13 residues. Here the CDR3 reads CSTPGTGMNEQFF. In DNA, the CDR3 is TGCAGCACCCCCGGGACAGGGATGAATGAGCAGTTCTTC.

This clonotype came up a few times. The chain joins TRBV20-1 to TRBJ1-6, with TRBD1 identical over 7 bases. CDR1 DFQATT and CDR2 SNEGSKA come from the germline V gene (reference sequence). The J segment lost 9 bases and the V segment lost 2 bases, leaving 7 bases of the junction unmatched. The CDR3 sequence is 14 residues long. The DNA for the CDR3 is TGCAGTGCTAGACCAGGGGGAATTGGTTCACCCCTCCACTTT. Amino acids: CSARPGGIGSPLHF.

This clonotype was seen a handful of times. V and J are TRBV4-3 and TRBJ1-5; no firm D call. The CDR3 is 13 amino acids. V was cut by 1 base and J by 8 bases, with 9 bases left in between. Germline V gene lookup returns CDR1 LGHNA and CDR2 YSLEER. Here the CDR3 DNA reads TGCGCCAGCAGCCAAGGTGACTCGAAGCCCCAGCATTTT. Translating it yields CASSQGDSKPQHF.

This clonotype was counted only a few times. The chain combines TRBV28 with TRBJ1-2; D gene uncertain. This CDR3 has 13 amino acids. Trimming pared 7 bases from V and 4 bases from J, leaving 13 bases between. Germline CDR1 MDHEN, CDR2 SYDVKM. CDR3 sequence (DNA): TGTGCCAGCATCGACGGTGGGTCCTATGGCTACACCTTC. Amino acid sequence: CASIDGGSYGYTF.

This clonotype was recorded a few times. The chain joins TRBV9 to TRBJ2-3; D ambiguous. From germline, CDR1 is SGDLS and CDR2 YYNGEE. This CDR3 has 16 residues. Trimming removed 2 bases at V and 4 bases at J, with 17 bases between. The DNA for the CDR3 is TGTGCCAGCAGCGTCCCCAGCGCTGATATACCAGATACGCAGTATTTT. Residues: CASSVPSADIPDTQYF.